The TCR beta chain under discussion was sequenced for a study of cytomegalovirus exposure and HLA in healthy donors. Primers included in the PCR were 60 Vbeta and 13 Jbeta primers. Here immunoSEQ multiplex PCR was the method, and the copy in TCRdb shows in-frame clones only, minus some. In the table there are 100,000 to 150,000 clones, 74% of which are singletons. The V and J ends lost 4 bases and 1 base, in that order; junction bases with no gene match: 9. Germline assignment: CDR1 SGHTS and CDR2 YDEGEE. The CDR3 spans 17 residues. The material sequenced was PBMCs. The V call is TRBV5-8, the J call TRBJ1-5, with TRBD1 matching 9 bases. The receptor comes from a male donor in good health and CMV-seronegative. CDR3 sequence: CASSRPGQGRSNQPQHF. Written as DNA, the CDR3 is TGTGCCAGCAGCCGACCGGGACAGGGAAGGAGCAATCAGCCCCAGCATTTT.